This entry lists 23 T cell receptor beta chains sequenced from one sample in a study of cytomegalovirus exposure and HLA in healthy donors. 13 Jbeta primers and 60 Vbeta primers were used for the PCR. The data were produced by immunoSEQ multiplex PCR, yet TCRdb's version contains in-frame clones alone and is incomplete. The sample holds about 95,000 clones; around 70% are singletons and the top ten take around 16%. Sequenced input: PBMCs. The receptor set was obtained from a woman aged 45-60 years in good health and CMV-seropositive.

The chain employs TRBV5-1 and TRBJ1-1, with 8 bases fitting TRBD1. The germline gives CDR1 SGHRS, CDR2 YFSETQ. V dropped 1 base and J dropped 2; count of bases not matched to a gene: 13. The CDR3 has 18 amino acids. The CDR3, as DNA: TGCGCCAGCAGCTTGTGGGCCCGAGACAGGGGCCTTAACACTGAAGCTTTCTTT. This gives the protein CASSLWARDRGLNTEAFF.

This clone is termed medium-sized (0.01 to 0.1%). The V call is TRBV4-1, the J call TRBJ1-2; 12 nucleotides agree with TRBD1. Germline V gene sequence: CDR1 MGHRA, CDR2 YSYEKL. J lost 8 bases, V lost 4 bases, and 8 bases had no gene match. CDR3 length: 15 amino acids. The CDR3 here is CASSPGTGGLQGYTF. The CDR3 DNA is TGCGCCAGCAGCCCCGGGACAGGGGGCCTTCAGGGCTACACCTTC.

This clone was picked up a small number of times. The V gene is TRBV7-6, the J gene TRBJ1-4; D is perhaps TRBD1 (5 bases). The CDR3 runs 15 residues. Germline loops: CDR1 SGHVS, CDR2 FNYEAQ. Trimming removed 5 bases at V and 7 bases at J, with 17 bases between. The CDR3 DNA reads as TGTGCCAGCAGCCCGAAGGGAATGGGGGGTGAAAAACTGTTTTTT. Encoded protein: CASSPKGMGGEKLFF.

Only a few counts were recorded for this clone. V is TRBV25-1 and J is TRBJ1-2; D is ambiguous. The CDR3 has 12 residues. The V gene's germline CDR1 is MGHDK and CDR2 SYGVNS. V lost 7 bases, J lost 0 bases, and 6 bases lay in between. CDR3 nucleotide sequence: TGTGCCAGCACGGGATCTAACTATGGCTACACCTTC. Its translation: CASTGSNYGYTF.

This clone has just one count. The chain is built from TRBV28 and TRBJ2-2; 8 positions agree with TRBD2. J lost 3 bases, V lost 1 base, and 16 bases had no gene match. CDR1 is MDHEN, CDR2 SYDVKM, per germline. The CDR3 extends over 20 amino acids. CDR3 amino acids: CASSLYKGFGSGRYTGELFF. CDR3 nucleotides: TGTGCCAGCAGTTTATATAAGGGGTTTGGAAGCGGGAGATACACCGGGGAGCTGTTTTTT.

A note on this clone: Compared with germline, one end of the junction differs, possibly owing to a read error. The chain joins TRBV2 to TRBJ2-7; D is unresolved. The CDR3 extends over 12 amino acids. The germline CDR1 and CDR2 sequences are SNHLY and FYNNEI. CDR3 amino acids: CSRKIAAYEQYF. The CDR3 DNA reads as TGTTCCAGGAAGATCGCGGCATACGAGCAGTACTTC.

The chain uses TRBV7-9 and TRBJ1-1; D possibly corresponds to TRBD1 (5 bases). Trimming pared 11 bases from V and 1 base from J, leaving 17 bases between. There are 14 residues in the CDR3. CDR1 and CDR2 from the germline V gene are SEHNR and FQNEAQ (reference sequence). CDR3: CAGSPQGTNTEAFF. CDR3 DNA: TGTGCCGGAAGCCCCCAGGGAACGAACACTGAAGCTTTCTTT.

The chain has TRBV28 and TRBJ2-5; the match to TRBD1 covers 9 bases. There are 16 residues in the CDR3. Germline-derived CDR1 and CDR2 are MDHEN and SYDVKM. The J segment lost 3 bases and the V segment lost 4 bases, leaving 9 bases of the junction unmatched. The CDR3 nucleotides are TGTGCCAGCAGTTCACGACAGGGGGTCTCGGAAGAGACCCAGTACTTC. This codes for CASSSRQGVSEETQYF.

This clone has just a few counts. The rearrangement joins TRBV2 to TRBJ1-2; D unclear. CDR3 size: 12 residues. V dropped 11 bases and J dropped 0 bases, with 10 bases sitting between them. Per germline, CDR1 SNHLY and CDR2 FYNNEI. This chain's CDR3 is CAELRANYGYTF. DNA of the CDR3: TGTGCCGAATTGAGGGCTAACTATGGCTACACCTTC.

The chain links TRBV19 to TRBJ2-1, with 10 bases aligning to TRBD2. In germline, CDR1 is LNHDA, CDR2 SQIVND (reference sequence). Trimming cost V 5 bases and J 10 bases; bases outside gene matches: 20. The CDR3 is 18 residues long. This CDR3 reads CASSSHPSSSGRGREQFF. The CDR3 region has the DNA TGTGCCAGTAGTTCCCATCCTTCCTCTAGCGGGAGAGGTCGAGAGCAGTTCTTC.

This chain connects TRBV19 to TRBJ1-4; TRBD1 is a possible D gene (6 bases). V was clipped by 9 bases and J by 0 bases, with 14 bases between them. CDR1 is LNHDA, CDR2 SQIVND, per germline (reference sequence). The CDR3 length is 15 residues. CDR3: CASRTAHSTNEKLFF. The CDR3 DNA is TGTGCCAGCCGGACAGCACATTCAACTAATGAAAAACTGTTTTTT.

This clone was seen more than once but under ten times. J is TRBJ2-3 and V is TRBV7-9; 7 bases are shared with TRBD2. Germline V lookup: CDR1 SEHNR, CDR2 FQNEAQ (reference sequence). This CDR3 is 16 amino acids long. Trimming took 1 base from V and 0 from J; bases not matched to a gene: 4. The CDR3 loop reads CASSLGREWSTDTQYF. The CDR3, as DNA: TGTGCCAGCAGCTTAGGGCGGGAGTGGAGCACAGATACGCAGTATTTT.

The chain is built from TRBV6-4 and TRBJ2-1, with TRBD2 matching 11 bases. This CDR3 spans 16 amino acids. Germline lookup yields CDR1 MRHNA and CDR2 SNTAGT. V trimming: 0 bases; J trimming: 2 bases; junction bases outside the gene matches: 0. Written as DNA, the CDR3 is TGTGCCAGCAGTGACTCGACTAGCGGGACCTACAATGAGCAGTTCTTC. Translation gives CASSDSTSGTYNEQFF.

The chain uses TRBV19 and TRBJ2-1, with a possible D match to TRBD1 (5 bases). Germline CDR1 reads LNHDA; CDR2 reads SQIVND (reference sequence). The CDR3 is made up of 15 amino acids. The V end lost 5 bases, the J end lost 0 bases, and 11 bases lay between the germline ends. CDR3 sequence reads: CASSPSRDSYNEQFF. In DNA form, the CDR3 reads TGTGCCAGTAGTCCCTCCAGGGACTCCTACAATGAGCAGTTCTTC.

CDR3 sequence reads: CASSVGTSAMGQYF. In DNA form, the CDR3 reads TGTGCCAGCAGCGTAGGGACTAGTGCAATGGGGCAGTACTTC. The V gene is TRBV9, the J gene TRBJ2-7; 7 bases are a match to TRBD2. J lost 9 bases, V lost 0 bases, and 9 bases had no gene match. CDR3 length: 14 amino acids. The V gene's germline CDR1 is SGDLS and CDR2 YYNGEE.

The J gene is TRBJ1-3, the V gene TRBV2; tentatively, D is TRBD1 (6 bases). V dropped 4 bases and J dropped 0 bases, with 10 bases sitting between them. CDR3 size: 15 residues. Germline CDR1 reads SNHLY; CDR2 reads FYNNEI. In DNA form, the CDR3 reads TGTGCCAGCAGTGGCTCACAGGGCTCTGGAAACACCATATATTTT. Its protein is CASSGSQGSGNTIYF.

The chain couples TRBV27 to TRBJ2-4, with D possibly TRBD1 on 6 matching bases. Trimming stripped 3 bases from V and 3 bases from J, with 9 bases between. The CDR3 is 14 amino acids. Germline loops: CDR1 MNHEY, CDR2 SMNVEV (reference sequence). The CDR3 nucleotides read TGTGCCAGCAGTTTGGGGGCCAGCAAAAACATTCAGTACTTC. It encodes CASSLGASKNIQYF.

In this sample, this clone turned up once. The rearrangement joins TRBV6-6 to TRBJ2-1; no clear D gene. V lost 7 bases, J lost 0 bases, and 7 bases lay in between. The CDR3 extends over 13 amino acids. CDR1 is MNHNY, CDR2 SVGAGI, per germline (reference sequence). The CDR3: CASKPSSYNEQFF. CDR3 bases: TGTGCCAGCAAACCTAGCTCCTACAATGAGCAGTTCTTC.

There are a few counts of this clone. The chain combines TRBV5-1 with TRBJ1-1; 9 bases map to TRBD1. CDR1 is SGHRS and CDR2 is YFSETQ in the germline V gene. The V and J ends lost 0 bases and 6 bases, in that order; junction bases with no gene match: 15. The CDR3 has 18 amino acids. The CDR3 nucleotides read TGCGCCAGCAGCTTGGGTACTGGGACAGGGATCTTAGGGGCTGAAGCTTTCTTT. It is translated as CASSLGTGTGILGAEAFF.

The rearrangement links TRBV4-2 to TRBJ1-4, with unresolved D. Trimming cost V 0 bases and J 8 bases, with 13 bases left between them. Germline values: CDR1 LGHNA, CDR2 YNFKEQ. The CDR3 consists of 15 residues. CDR3 region: CASSQENGSGEKLFF. The CDR3 DNA sequence: TGTGCCAGCAGCCAAGAGAATGGGTCCGGGGAAAAACTGTTTTTT.

The chain is built from TRBV5-1 and TRBJ2-3; tentative D call: TRBD1 (6 bases). The CDR3 extends over 15 amino acids. Germline CDR1 is SGHRS and CDR2 is YFSETQ. V dropped 4 bases and J dropped 2 bases, with 14 bases sitting between them. CDR3 residues: CASSATGMNTDTQYF. The CDR3 DNA is TGCGCCAGCAGCGCAACAGGGATGAACACAGATACGCAGTATTTT.

This clone was picked up a small number of times. This sequence joins TRBV18 and TRBJ1-1; 8 bases match TRBD1. The germline CDR1 and CDR2 sequences are KGHSH and LQKENI. This CDR3 spans 13 amino acids. Germline trimming cut 6 bases from V and 5 bases from J; bases unmatched to any gene: 5. This CDR3 reads CASSQQGGTEAFF. CDR3 in DNA: TGTGCCAGCTCCCAACAGGGGGGAACTGAAGCTTTCTTT.

This clone occurred a few times. The chain employs TRBV5-1 and TRBJ2-1; D perhaps matches TRBD1 (5 bases). The CDR3 length is 14 residues. CDR1 and CDR2 from the germline V gene are SGHRS and YFSETQ. V lost 4 bases and J 8 bases, leaving 16 bases between the germline ends. The CDR3 region is CASSLGSQGDEQFF. The DNA for the CDR3 is TGCGCCAGCAGCCTAGGGTCCCAAGGGGATGAGCAGTTCTTC.